This paragraph covers one T cell receptor (beta chain) sequence. Its target is unknown. The germline V gene has CDR1 KGHSH and CDR2 LQKENI. With 6 bases removed from V and 1 base from J, the gap between germline ends came to 10 bases. The CDR3 is 14 amino acids. Stated treatment: roughly 19 received Ad26.COV2.S at low or high dose, single or two shots; about 5 received placebo; per-sample allocation not given. Vaccine and placebo recipients were sampled on day 63 after the first injection. The data are from a study of Ad26.COV2.S vaccination and SARS-CoV-2 variants. Study-wide points: Those who received the vaccine showed greater spike-specific TCR breadth than those given placebo.

Using immunoSEQ multiplex PCR, the repertoire was profiled, and TCRdb retains in-frame clones only, with some absent. The table has about 350,000 clones, about 85% seen once. The chain recombines TRBV18 with TRBJ2-4, with D possibly TRBD1 on 5 matching bases. This sample comprised peripheral blood, obtained in a trial of Ad26.COV2.S vaccine versus placebo. This clonotype was obtained from a person aged 18 to 65 who received the Ad26.COV2.S COVID-19 vaccine or a placebo. The CDR3 spells CASSPPGAKNIQYF. CDR3 coding DNA: TGTGCCAGCTCTCCGCCAGGGGCCAAAAACATTCAGTACTTC.